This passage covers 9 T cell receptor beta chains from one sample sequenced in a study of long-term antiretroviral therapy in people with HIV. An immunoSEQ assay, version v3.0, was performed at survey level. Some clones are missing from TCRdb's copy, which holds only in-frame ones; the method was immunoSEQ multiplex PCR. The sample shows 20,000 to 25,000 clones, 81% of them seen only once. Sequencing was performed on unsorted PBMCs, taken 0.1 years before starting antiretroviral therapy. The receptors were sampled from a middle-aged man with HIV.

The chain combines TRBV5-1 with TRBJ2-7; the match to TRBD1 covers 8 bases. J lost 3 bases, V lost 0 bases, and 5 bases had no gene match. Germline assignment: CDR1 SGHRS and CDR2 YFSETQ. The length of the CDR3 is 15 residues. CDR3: CASSLGRGLHYEQYF. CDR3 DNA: TGCGCCAGCAGCTTGGGCAGGGGGCTTCACTACGAGCAGTACTTC.

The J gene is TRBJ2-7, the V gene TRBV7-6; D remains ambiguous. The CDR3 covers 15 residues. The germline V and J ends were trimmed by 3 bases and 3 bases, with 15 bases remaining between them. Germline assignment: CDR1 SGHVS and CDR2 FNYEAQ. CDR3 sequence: CASSFEASSDYEQYF. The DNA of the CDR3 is TGTGCCAGCAGCTTTGAGGCAAGCTCCGACTACGAGCAGTACTTC. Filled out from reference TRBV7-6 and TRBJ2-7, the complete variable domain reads GAGVSQSPRYKVTKRGQDVALRCDPISGHVSLYWYRQALGQGPEFLTYFNYEAQQDKSGLPNDRFSAERPEGSISTLTIQRTEQRDSAMYRCASSFEASSDYEQYFGPGTRLTVT.

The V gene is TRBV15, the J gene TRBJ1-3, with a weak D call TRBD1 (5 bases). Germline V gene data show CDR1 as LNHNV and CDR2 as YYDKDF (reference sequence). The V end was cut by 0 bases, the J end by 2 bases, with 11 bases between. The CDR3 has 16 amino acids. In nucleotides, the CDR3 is TGTGCCACCAGCAGAGATACCTCCAGGGCTGGAAACACCATATATTTT. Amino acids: CATSRDTSRAGNTIYF.

The CDR3 DNA reads TGTGCCAGCAGCCCAGGGAGGAGGACTATCAATGAGCAGTTCTTC. Encoded protein: CASSPGRRTINEQFF. J is TRBJ2-1 and V is TRBV7-2, with D possibly being TRBD2 (6 bases). There are 15 residues in the CDR3. Per the germline V gene, CDR1 is SGHTA and CDR2 is FQGNSA. V was trimmed by 5 bases and J by 6 bases, leaving 17 bases between them.

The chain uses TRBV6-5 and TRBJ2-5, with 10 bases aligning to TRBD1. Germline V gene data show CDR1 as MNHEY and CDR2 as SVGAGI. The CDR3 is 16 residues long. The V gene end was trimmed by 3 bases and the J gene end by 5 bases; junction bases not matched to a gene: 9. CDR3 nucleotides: TGTGCCAGCAGTTATACCGGGACAGGGGTGGAGGAGACCCAGTACTTC. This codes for CASSYTGTGVEETQYF.

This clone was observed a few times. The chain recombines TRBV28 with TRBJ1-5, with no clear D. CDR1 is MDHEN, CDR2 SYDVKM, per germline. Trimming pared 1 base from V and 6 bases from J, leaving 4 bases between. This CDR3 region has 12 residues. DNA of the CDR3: TGTGCCAGCAGTTTATACGTTCAGCCCCAGCATTTT. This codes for CASSLYVQPQHF.

CDR3 DNA: TGTGCCAGCAGCTTCCGGGACCGTGTCTCTGGGGCCAACGTCCTGACTTTC. This codes for CASSFRDRVSGANVLTF. The chain employs TRBV7-8 and TRBJ2-6, with D perhaps given as TRBD1 or TRBD2 (5 bases each). Germline CDR1 reads SGHVS; CDR2 reads FQNEAQ. V was trimmed by 3 bases and J by 0 bases, leaving 12 bases between them. The CDR3 is 17 residues long. Together with reference TRBV7-8 and TRBJ2-6, the CDR3 gives the full variable domain: GAGVSQSPRYKVAKRGQDVALRCDPISGHVSLFWYQQALGQGPEFLTYFQNEAQLDKSGLPSDRFFAERPEGSVSTLKIQRTQQEDSAVYLCASSFRDRVSGANVLTFGAGSRLTVL.

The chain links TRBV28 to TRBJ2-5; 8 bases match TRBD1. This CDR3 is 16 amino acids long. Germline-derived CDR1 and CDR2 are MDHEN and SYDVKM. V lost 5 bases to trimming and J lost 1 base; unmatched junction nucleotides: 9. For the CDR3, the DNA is TGTGCCAGCAGTCCTGACAGGGGTAGAGGCCAAGAGACCCAGTACTTC. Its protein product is CASSPDRGRGQETQYF.

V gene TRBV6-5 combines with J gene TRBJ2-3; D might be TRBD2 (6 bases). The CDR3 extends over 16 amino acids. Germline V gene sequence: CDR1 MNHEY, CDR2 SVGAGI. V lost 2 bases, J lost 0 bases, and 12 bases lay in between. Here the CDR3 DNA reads TGTGCCAGCAGTTACGAGACTAGATCTAGCACAGATACGCAGTATTTT. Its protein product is CASSYETRSSTDTQYF.